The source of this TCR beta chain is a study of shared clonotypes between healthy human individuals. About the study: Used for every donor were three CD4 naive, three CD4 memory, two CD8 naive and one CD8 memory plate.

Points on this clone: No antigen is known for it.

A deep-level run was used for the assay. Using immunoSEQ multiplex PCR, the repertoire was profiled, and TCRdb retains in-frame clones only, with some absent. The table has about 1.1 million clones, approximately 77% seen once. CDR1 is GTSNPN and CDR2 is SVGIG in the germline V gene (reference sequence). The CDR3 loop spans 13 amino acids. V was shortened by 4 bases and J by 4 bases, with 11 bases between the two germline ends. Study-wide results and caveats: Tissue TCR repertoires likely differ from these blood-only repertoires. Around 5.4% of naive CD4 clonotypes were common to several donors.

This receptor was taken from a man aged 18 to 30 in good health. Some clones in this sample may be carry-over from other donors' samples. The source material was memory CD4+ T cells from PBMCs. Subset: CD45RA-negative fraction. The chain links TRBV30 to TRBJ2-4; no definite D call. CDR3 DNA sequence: TGTGCCTGGAAAACTGCCGCGAAAAACATTCAGTACTTC. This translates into CAWKTAAKNIQYF.